This is a list of T cell receptor beta chains from one sample in a study of blood T cell repertoires in COVID-19. Some clones are missing from TCRdb's copy, which holds only in-frame ones; the method was immunoSEQ multiplex PCR. The profile covers some 160,000 clones, with 60% to 80% appearing a single time and approximately 8% taken by the ten largest. The specimen was peripheral blood. The receptors come from a man aged 50-60 years with active or convalescent COVID-19. CDR3s include the opening cysteine and the closing phenylalanine or tryptophan. Each record gives: D gene, J gene, clone size, V gene, CDR3 protein, CDR3 DNA. D genes are given only for firm matches. Part of the rows lack a size; the others show once, few, many or a class for expanded clones.

NA,TRBJ2-1,once,TRBV5-1,CASSLDPGTRVGEQFF,TGCGCCAGCAGCTTGGACCCCGGGACTCGGGTTGGGGAGCAGTTCTTC
NA,TRBJ2-1,NA,TRBV28,CASRRGTMSQGNEQFF,TGTGCCAGCAGGCGAGGGACAATGAGTCAAGGTAATGAGCAGTTCTTC
NA,TRBJ2-7,few,TRBV7-9,CASSLVRGQSSEQYF,TGTGCCAGCAGCTTAGTTCGGGGTCAGTCATCCGAGCAGTACTTC
NA,TRBJ2-3,NA,TRBV30,CACRGLPNTDTQYF,TGTGCCTGTAGGGGATTACCAAACACAGATACGCAGTATTTT
TRBD2,TRBJ2-1,once,TRBV4-2,CASSPSLAGVGIGEQFF,TGTGCCAGCAGCCCCTCACTAGCGGGAGTCGGTATCGGTGAGCAGTTCTTC
TRBD2,TRBJ2-1,NA,TRBV19,CASSIGLTGGNEQFF,TGTGCCAGTAGTATAGGTTTGACGGGAGGAAATGAGCAGTTCTTC
NA,TRBJ1-5,NA,TRBV2,CASSEARGASNQPQHF,TGTGCCAGCAGTGAAGCGCGGGGGGCCAGCAATCAGCCCCAGCATTTT
NA,TRBJ2-7,few,TRBV5-1,CASSWDTSYEQYF,TGCGCCAGCAGCTGGGACACCTCCTACGAGCAGTACTTC
NA,TRBJ2-5,NA,TRBV19,CASSMGHRETQYF,TGTGCCAGTAGTATGGGTCACAGGGAGACCCAGTACTTC
TRBD2,TRBJ2-7,NA,TRBV4-1,CASSQDLAGAGEQYF,TGCGCCAGCAGCCAAGACCTAGCGGGAGCGGGCGAGCAGTACTTC
TRBD2,TRBJ2-2,NA,TRBV5-1,CASSHFSGGYTGELFF,TGCGCCAGCAGCCACTTTAGCGGGGGGTACACCGGGGAGCTGTTTTTT
TRBD2,TRBJ2-7,few,TRBV6-5,CASARTSGPEKYF,TGTGCCAGCGCCCGGACTAGCGGGCCCGAAAAGTACTTC
TRBD2,TRBJ2-3,NA,TRBV28,CASSMGREGRSTDTQYF,TGTGCCAGCAGCATGGGGCGGGAGGGCCGCAGCACAGATACGCAGTATTTT
NA,TRBJ1-1,NA,TRBV5-4,CASAVLGGGPGNTEAFF,TGTGCCAGCGCCGTTTTGGGAGGCGGGCCGGGGAACACTGAAGCTTTCTTT
TRBD2,TRBJ2-1,NA,TRBV19,CASSIALAGVYEQFF,TGTGCCAGTAGTATAGCACTAGCGGGAGTTTATGAGCAGTTCTTC
TRBD2,TRBJ2-7,NA,TRBV5-1,CASSLVGGSNEQYF,TGCGCCAGCAGCTTGGTTGGCGGGAGCAACGAGCAGTACTTC
TRBD1,TRBJ2-1,NA,TRBV12-3/TRBV12-4,CASSSTGVQFF,TGTGCCAGCAGTTCCACAGGGGTGCAGTTCTTC
NA,TRBJ1-5,NA,TRBV5-1,CASSTTGRSGQPQHF,TGCGCCAGCAGCACCACAGGGAGATCTGGTCAGCCCCAGCATTTT
NA,TRBJ2-7,NA,TRBV12-1,CASNVPGIYYEQYF,TGTGCCAGCAACGTTCCAGGGATTTACTACGAGCAGTACTTC
TRBD2,TRBJ2-1,NA,TRBV9,CASSSGTSGVEQFF,TGTGCCAGCAGCTCCGGGACTAGCGGGGTTGAGCAGTTCTTC
NA,TRBJ2-5,NA,TRBV7-9,CASSLRGRVDQETQYF,TGTGCCAGCAGCCTTCGCGGCAGGGTTGATCAAGAGACCCAGTACTTC
TRBD1,TRBJ2-1,NA,TRBV4-2,CASSPSIGTGVYNEQFF,TGTGCCAGCAGCCCGAGCATAGGGACAGGGGTCTACAATGAGCAGTTCTTC
NA,TRBJ1-5,NA,TRBV30,CAWSVSGYQPQHF,TGTGCCTGGAGTGTAAGCGGATATCAGCCCCAGCATTTT
TRBD1,TRBJ2-2,NA,TRBV15,CATSPRTGATGELFF,TGTGCCACCAGCCCGCGGACAGGGGCCACCGGGGAGCTGTTTTTT
NA,TRBJ1-4,NA,TRBV5-8,CASSAVPQGATNEKLFF,TGTGCCAGCAGCGCCGTCCCTCAGGGTGCAACTAATGAAAAACTGTTTTTT
TRBD1,TRBJ2-1,NA,TRBV12-5,CASGLDTGGEYNEQFF,TGTGCTAGTGGTTTGGATACAGGGGGCGAGTACAATGAGCAGTTCTTC
TRBD2,TRBJ2-3,NA,TRBV14,CASSPPIAGDATDTQYF,TGTGCCAGCAGCCCCCCTATTGCGGGAGATGCAACAGATACGCAGTATTTT
NA,TRBJ2-1,NA,TRBV6-6,CASSYSEAPHFNEQFF,TGTGCCAGCAGTTACTCGGAGGCCCCCCACTTCAATGAGCAGTTCTTC
NA,TRBJ1-3,NA,TRBV7-8,CASSLSELGNTIYF,TGTGCCAGCAGCTTGTCGGAGCTCGGAAACACCATATATTTT
NA,TRBJ2-7,NA,TRBV7-9,CASSLALGGDEQYF,TGTGCCAGCAGCTTAGCGCTTGGGGGCGACGAGCAGTACTTC
NA,TRBJ1-3,NA,TRBV18,CASSPLMRGTGNTIYF,TGTGCCAGCTCACCACTTATGCGGGGGACTGGAAACACCATATATTTT
TRBD2,TRBJ2-2,NA,TRBV7-2,CASSLRLLRAGGGTGELFF,TGTGCCAGCAGCTTAAGGCTCCTTAGAGCGGGAGGTGGCACCGGGGAGCTGTTTTTT